The clone carrying this TCR beta chain occurred many times. CDR3 length equals 15 residues. In germline, CDR1 is SGHTA, CDR2 FQGNSA. V was cut by 3 bases and J by 4 bases, with 10 bases left in between. Patients selected for sequencing had displayed CD8+CD57+ cell expansion by flow cytometry. Patients, without exception, had severe acquired aplastic anemia. None of the patients had been given any therapy when their blood was sampled. This record belongs to a study of CD8+CD57+ T cells in acquired aplastic anemia. Turning to the study itself: When averaged, DNA from sorted CD4+ and CD8+ cells came to approximately 3.2 ug.

Template material for TCR beta VDJ and CDR3 profiling consisted of genomic DNA. TCRdb called the reads again in MiXCR, with one record for every CDR3 protein. Counted here are under 500,000 distinct CDR3 sequences, about a third occurring once; the ten biggest clones make up 0.75% to 0.95%. The sample taken for sequencing was sorted CD4+, CD8+, or CD8+CD57+ T cells (not recorded which) from PBMCs. The sequence derives from a human donor with aplastic anemia. The V gene is TRBV7-2, the J gene TRBJ2-6; D ambiguous. This CDR3 reads CASSFMGSGANVLTF. In DNA, the CDR3 is TGTGCCAGCAGCTTCATGGGTTCCGGGGCCAACGTCCTGACTTTC.